This entry describes one T cell receptor (beta chain). The antigen remains unidentified. Authors of the study amplified TCR beta CDR3 regions from RNA transcripts. A first-round RT-PCR of the TCR CDR3 used the HTBI primer set. Using its own MiXCR run on the multiplex PCR reads, TCRdb lists one record per CDR3 protein. The table has fewer than 500,000 distinct CDR3 sequences, roughly 15% seen once. The sample originates from a study of T cells in Graves' hyperthyroidism and ophthalmopathy. On the study more broadly: Before treatment of any kind, peripheral blood was taken at initial diagnosis.

Deletions cut 0 bases from V and 3 bases from J, with 0 bases between. Looked up from germline, CDR1 is ENHRY and CDR2 is SYGVKD. The CDR3 covers 13 residues. Exclusion of a patient resulted from uncontrolled infection, other autoimmune disease, pregnancy or lactation. Broader study findings: The model predicted ophthalmopathy a median around 6 months before onset. By a 13 V-J model, ophthalmopathy was set apart from stable hyperthyroidism.

The rearrangement uses TRBV10-3 and TRBJ2-6, with D unresolved. The sample taken for sequencing was blood. The sequence was obtained from a young man with Graves' ophthalmopathy. In DNA, the CDR3 is TGTGCCATCAGTGAGTCTGGGGCCAACGTCCTGACTTTC. It codes for CAISESGANVLTF.